This entry lists 24 T cell receptor beta chains sequenced from one sample in a study of CD8 T cells in ankylosing spondylitis. TCRdb recomputed calls from the 5' RACE reads with MiXCR, one row per CDR3 protein. The table lists 36,000 or so distinct CDR3 sequences, 4.5% to 6% of them singletons. Material for sequencing was blood, either unsorted or a sorted T cell fraction (not recorded which). These receptors were collected from a male donor with ankylosing spondylitis or in good health (not recorded which).

This clonotype was seen ten or more times. The rearrangement joins TRBV5-1 to TRBJ2-7; D is unresolved. The V and J ends lost 3 bases and 0 bases respectively, with 7 bases between them. Germline values: CDR1 SGHRS, CDR2 YFSETQ. CDR3 length: 13 residues. CDR3 region: CASSSSRSYEQYF. CDR3 nucleotide sequence: TGCGCCAGCAGCTCGTCACGCTCCTACGAGCAGTACTTC.

This clonotype was counted at least ten times. J is TRBJ2-1 and V is TRBV7-2; no firm D call. The germline V gene has CDR1 SGHTA and CDR2 FQGNSA. Trimming removed 1 base from V and 2 bases from J, with 9 bases in between. The CDR3 has 15 amino acids. In nucleotides, the CDR3 is TGTGCCAGCAGCTTAGAAGGAATTACCTACAATGAGCAGTTCTTC. Translated, it gives CASSLEGITYNEQFF.

This clonotype was seen at least ten times. One junction end does not reproduce the germline sequence, and a read error may be involved. The rearrangement uses TRBV20-1 and TRBJ1-2; D possibly corresponds to TRBD1 (5 bases). The length of the CDR3 is 12 residues. In germline, CDR1 is DFQATT, CDR2 SNEGSKA (reference sequence). CDR3 amino acids: CSARGHLAGYTF. CDR3 nucleotides: TGCAGTGCAAGAGGACATTTGGCTGGCTACACCTTC.

This clonotype was detected ten times or more. This chain joins TRBV29-1 and TRBJ2-1, with D possibly being TRBD1 or TRBD2 (5 bases each). CDR1 SQVTM and CDR2 ANQGSEA come from the germline V gene. The CDR3 extends over 10 amino acids. With 2 bases removed from V and 11 bases from J, the gap between germline ends came to 7 bases. This CDR3 is CSVELGQQFF. CDR3 DNA sequence: TGCAGCGTTGAACTGGGACAGCAGTTCTTC.

Concerning this clonotype itself: Compared with germline, one end of the junction differs, possibly owing to a read error. The J gene is TRBJ1-1, the V gene TRBV11-3; no reliable D call. CDR1 is SGHNT and CDR2 is YENEEA in the germline V gene. This CDR3 region has 14 residues. CDR3 bases: TGTGTCAGCAGCTTAGATCCCGGCGACACTGCAGCTTTCTTT. It is translated as CVSSLDPGDTAAFF.

This clonotype was recorded at least ten times. This chain joins TRBV20-1 and TRBJ2-7, with a possible D match to TRBD2 (6 bases). The CDR3 has 13 amino acids. Germline CDR1 and CDR2: DFQATT and SNEGSKA (reference sequence). V dropped 4 bases and J dropped 7 bases, with 17 bases sitting between them. CDR3 bases: TGCAGTGCTAAGGCTAGGCGGGACTGGGAGCAGTACTTC. It encodes CSAKARRDWEQYF.

This clonotype occurred many times. The CDR3 spells CASSWGDSTDTQYF. As DNA, the CDR3 is TGCGCCAGCAGCTGGGGGGATAGCACAGATACGCAGTATTTT. This rearrangement joins TRBV5-1 to TRBJ2-3; D is possibly TRBD2 (6 bases). The CDR3 totals 14 residues. The ends were cut back, 3 bases at V and 0 bases at J, with 8 bases in the middle. The V gene's germline CDR1 is SGHRS and CDR2 YFSETQ.

This clonotype showed up just a few times. V gene TRBV7-9 combines with J gene TRBJ2-3; no firm D call. This CDR3 is 16 amino acids long. The V end was cut by 7 bases, the J end by 5 bases, with 22 bases between. Germline V gives CDR1 SEHNR, CDR2 FQNEAQ (reference sequence). CDR3 sequence (DNA): TGTGCCAGCACCGCCCCTCGGCTCAAGCCCCAAGATACGCAGTATTTT. This gives the protein CASTAPRLKPQDTQYF.

This clonotype has a count of ten or more. The V call is TRBV5-1, the J call TRBJ2-3; D remains unclear. Trimming took 5 bases from V and 4 from J, leaving 14 bases between them. The CDR3 totals 14 residues. Germline V lookup: CDR1 SGHRS, CDR2 YFSETQ. For the CDR3, the DNA is TGCGCCAGCAGTCCAGACACCGCCCCAGATACGCAGTATTTT. Translated, it gives CASSPDTAPDTQYF.

This clonotype appeared many times. J is TRBJ2-2 and V is TRBV19; a possible D gene is TRBD1 (6 bases). The CDR3 is 13 amino acids. Trimming pared 5 bases from V and 8 bases from J, leaving 12 bases between. Per germline, CDR1 LNHDA and CDR2 SQIVND (reference sequence). The CDR3 DNA reads TGTGCCAGTAGTCTCAACAGGGTGGGGGAGCTGTTTTTT. It codes for CASSLNRVGELFF.

This clonotype was picked up many times. This chain uses TRBV20-1 with TRBJ1-1; D perhaps matches TRBD1 (5 bases). This CDR3 has 13 amino acids. Germline lookup yields CDR1 DFQATT and CDR2 SNEGSKA (reference sequence). V was trimmed by 5 bases and J by 1 base, leaving 11 bases between them. The CDR3: CSAAPDRNTEAFF. CDR3 nucleotide sequence: TGCAGTGCTGCGCCCGACAGGAACACTGAAGCTTTCTTT.

In its sample, this clonotype was seen many times. The CDR3 nucleotides are TGTGCCAGCAGCTCCTCCGGTGGGGTTGCAACTAATGAAAAACTGTTTTTT. Its translation is CASSSSGGVATNEKLFF. This rearrangement joins TRBV11-2 to TRBJ1-4; D remains unclear. Trimming took 4 bases from V and 0 from J, leaving 15 bases between them. Germline V lookup: CDR1 SGHAT, CDR2 FQNNGV. There are 17 residues in the CDR3.

This clonotype showed up many times. The chain links TRBV7-9 to TRBJ2-3; D not certain. This CDR3 comprises 14 residues. The V gene lost 2 bases and the J gene lost 2 bases, with 8 bases spanning the gap. Germline-derived CDR1 and CDR2 are SEHNR and FQNEAQ (reference sequence). CDR3 DNA: TGTGCCAGCAGCTTATCGGCTATCACAGATACGCAGTATTTT. Translation gives CASSLSAITDTQYF.

This clonotype was detected only a few times. J is TRBJ1-4 and V is TRBV7-2; D may be TRBD1 (6 bases). CDR1 and CDR2 from the germline V gene are SGHTA and FQGNSA. This CDR3 is built from 14 residues. V dropped 2 bases and J dropped 4 bases, with 8 bases sitting between them. The CDR3 loop is CASSLRGNNEKLFF. In DNA form, the CDR3 reads TGTGCCAGCAGCTTAAGGGGGAATAATGAAAAACTGTTTTTT.

This clonotype was counted at least ten times. The chain recombines TRBV5-1 with TRBJ2-5; weak D call: TRBD2 (6 bases). The CDR3 runs 16 residues. Looked up from germline, CDR1 is SGHRS and CDR2 is YFSETQ. V was cut by 3 bases and J by 3 bases, with 18 bases left in between. CDR3 nucleotides: TGCGCCAGCAGCTCCATCGCCGGGACTCTTGAAGAGACCCAGTACTTC. Its translation: CASSSIAGTLEETQYF.

In this sample, this clonotype turned up many times. The chain combines TRBV12-3 or TRBV12-4 with TRBJ2-7, with TRBD1 matching 10 bases. The CDR3 runs 13 residues. V was pared by 3 bases and J by 9 bases, with 5 bases of the junction left unmatched. This CDR3 reads CASSLGQGWVQYF. In DNA, the CDR3 is TGTGCCAGCAGTTTGGGACAGGGGTGGGTGCAGTACTTC.

This clonotype came up many times. V and J are TRBV28 and TRBJ1-3; D might be TRBD1 (5 bases). Germline values: CDR1 MDHEN, CDR2 SYDVKM. This CDR3 is built from 14 residues. The V end lost 6 bases, the J end lost 0 bases, and 9 bases lay between the germline ends. CDR3 in amino acids: CASSLTGSGNTIYF. In nucleotides, the CDR3 is TGTGCCAGCAGCCTTACAGGCTCTGGAAACACCATATATTTT.

There are many counts of this clonotype. This rearrangement joins TRBV9 to TRBJ2-1; 7 nucleotides line up with TRBD2. The germline CDR1 and CDR2 sequences are SGDLS and YYNGEE. The CDR3 is 14 residues long. J was trimmed by 4 bases and V by 7 bases; bases with no gene match: 8. CDR3 sequence: CASSRTREYNEQFF. CDR3 nucleotides: TGTGCCAGCTCGCGGACTAGAGAATACAATGAGCAGTTCTTC.

This clonotype was counted at least ten times. This sequence joins TRBV5-1 and TRBJ2-7, with D maybe TRBD1 (6 bases). Trimming removed 3 bases at V and 6 bases at J, with 16 bases between. Germline loops: CDR1 SGHRS, CDR2 YFSETQ. There are 14 residues in the CDR3. The CDR3 loop is CASSSAQGSGEQYF. The CDR3 DNA reads as TGCGCCAGCAGCTCCGCGCAGGGGAGTGGCGAGCAGTACTTC.

Many counts were recorded for this clonotype. V gene TRBV28 combines with J gene TRBJ2-3; TRBD1 matches 11 bases. Trimming at V came to 3 bases and at J to 3 bases, leaving 5 bases not matched to a gene. The CDR3 extends over 16 amino acids. From germline, CDR1 is MDHEN and CDR2 SYDVKM. In nucleotides, the CDR3 is TGTGCCAGCAGTTTCCCCGGGACAGGGGGGACAGATACGCAGTATTTT. It translates to CASSFPGTGGTDTQYF.

The sample holds many counts of this clonotype. The chain employs TRBV28 and TRBJ1-6, with D uncertain. CDR1 and CDR2 (germline): MDHEN, SYDVKM. The CDR3 runs 19 residues. The V end was cut by 2 bases, the J end by 1 base, with 18 bases between. CDR3 sequence reads: CASSLLPAGVGSYNSPLHF. For the CDR3, the DNA is TGTGCCAGCAGTTTACTACCGGCTGGGGTAGGGTCCTATAATTCACCCCTCCACTTT.

This clonotype occurred many times. The chain carries TRBV2 and TRBJ2-1; the match to TRBD1 covers 10 bases. Losses at the gene ends were 4 bases for V and 9 bases for J; bases not matched to a gene: 9. Germline CDR1 is SNHLY and CDR2 is FYNNEI. The CDR3 consists of 15 residues. This chain's CDR3 is CASSVQGQGYGEQFF. DNA for the CDR3: TGTGCCAGCAGTGTTCAGGGACAGGGGTACGGTGAGCAGTTCTTC.

This clonotype was seen repeatedly, ten times or more. V gene TRBV12-3 or TRBV12-4 combines with J gene TRBJ1-1; maybe TRBD1 (5 bases). There are 13 residues in the CDR3. V lost 3 bases, J lost 4 bases, and 9 bases lay in between. The CDR3 DNA is TGTGCCAGCAGTTTGGGGGAAATCACTGAAGCTTTCTTT. Amino acid sequence: CASSLGEITEAFF.

This clonotype has only a few counts. The chain has TRBV5-1 and TRBJ1-4; D is undetermined. The length of the CDR3 is 14 residues. The ends were cut back, 1 base at V and 2 bases at J, with 6 bases in the middle. The V gene's germline CDR1 is SGHRS and CDR2 YFSETQ. As DNA, the CDR3 is TGCGCCAGCAGCTTGACAGATACTAATGAAAAACTGTTTTTT. Residues: CASSLTDTNEKLFF.